This T cell receptor (beta chain) was found in a study of beta chain features in type 1 diabetes. Study as a whole: What patients shared with healthy donors was a similar profile of age, gender and cell yields. Study outcomes and limitations: When Type 1 diabetes patients were examined, their TCRB CDR3s proved moderately but significantly shorter in all four CD4+ subsets. The VDJ junctions of type 1 diabetes patients carried fewer insertions and more deletions.

CD4+ naive, central memory, regulatory and stem cell-like memory subsets were isolated by sorting on CD45RO/CCR7/CD25/CD127/CD95/CD27. As for this clone: Its cognate antigen is unknown.

The CDR3 loop spans 16 amino acids. CDR1 MGHRA and CDR2 YSYEKL come from the germline V gene. V lost 3 bases and J lost 0; bases outside the gene matches: 5. Investigators reverse transcribed all isolated RNA, so they sequenced expressed TCRB transcripts. Naive, central memory and regulatory T cell samples came to a mean of roughly 3.6 million reads. The repertoire was sequenced with immunoSEQ multiplex PCR; TCRdb's copy has only in-frame clones and lacks some. The table shows nearly 700,000 clones, with about an eighth occurring only once. The TCR sequence derives from a man aged 18 to 30 with type 1 diabetes. The sequencing sample was made of naive CD4+ T cells from blood. The rearrangement joins TRBV4-1 to TRBJ2-3, with 8 bases fitting TRBD2. CDR3 sequence: CASSQGTRGSTDTQYF. The CDR3 DNA is TGCGCCAGCAGCCAGGGGACTAGGGGGAGCACAGATACGCAGTATTTT.